A selection of T cell receptor beta chains follows, all from one sample in a study of T cells in localized non-small cell lung cancer. The data were produced by immunoSEQ multiplex PCR, yet TCRdb's version contains in-frame clones alone and is incomplete. The profile shows thousands of clones, about 31% of them singletons. This sample comprised lung tumor tissue, obtained before any cancer treatment. These receptors were collected from a male donor older than 55 with stage I lung adenocarcinoma. Each CDR3 is given with its conserved first and last residue.

j_call v_call cdr3_aa
TRBJ2-3 TRBV6-8 CAGGGAGTDTQYF
TRBJ2-1 TRBV19 CASSLGLAGVVEQFF
TRBJ2-5 TRBV18 CASSPETSGETQYF
TRBJ2-6 TRBV6-8 CASSSTRGGAGANVLTF
TRBJ2-6 TRBV18 CASSPGLQGATGANVLTF
TRBJ2-7 TRBV11-3 CASSPSRLAGFSYEQYF
TRBJ2-2 TRBV11-3 CASSLDTPTGELFF
TRBJ2-3 TRBV2 CASSVALGSGPADTQYF
TRBJ2-7 TRBV5-1 CASSPEPGRAYEQYF
TRBJ2-3 TRBV6-8 CASRHPGLKTDTQYF
TRBJ2-1 TRBV6-8 CASKRDSHNEQFF
TRBJ2-5 TRBV6-8 CASSYQGGGGETQYF
TRBJ2-1 TRBV11-1 CASSLVTSGIEQFF
TRBJ1-1 TRBV12-5 CASTPPGQGTHTEAFF
TRBJ1-4 TRBV19 CASSGTEREKLFF
TRBJ1-5 TRBV6-8 CASSGGTGPQPQHF
TRBJ1-1 TRBV12-5 CASTLGGLTEAFF
TRBJ2-1 TRBV11-3 CASTPLGGHSYNEQFF
TRBJ2-3 TRBV30 CAWSTLEVGTDTQYF
TRBJ1-5 TRBV28 CASSFTVNQPQHF
TRBJ2-7 TRBV28 CASSLRGQVSVEQYF
TRBJ1-3 TRBV6-8 CASSTPDSGLTIYF
TRBJ2-7 TRBV19 CASSIPGLAYEQYF
TRBJ1-1 TRBV7-5 CASSPLDPGQGRTEAFF
TRBJ1-2 TRBV11-3 CASSIHLTEANYGYTF
TRBJ1-1 TRBV9 CASRVLGGTEAFF
TRBJ2-3 TRBV5-1 CASSLGVSTDTQYF
TRBJ2-2 TRBV9 CASSARLAGGELFF
TRBJ2-7 TRBV25-1 CASSERQGINEQYF
TRBJ2-5 TRBV11-3 CASSPTTGQETQYF
TRBJ1-5 TRBV5-1 CASSLVTGGNQPQHF